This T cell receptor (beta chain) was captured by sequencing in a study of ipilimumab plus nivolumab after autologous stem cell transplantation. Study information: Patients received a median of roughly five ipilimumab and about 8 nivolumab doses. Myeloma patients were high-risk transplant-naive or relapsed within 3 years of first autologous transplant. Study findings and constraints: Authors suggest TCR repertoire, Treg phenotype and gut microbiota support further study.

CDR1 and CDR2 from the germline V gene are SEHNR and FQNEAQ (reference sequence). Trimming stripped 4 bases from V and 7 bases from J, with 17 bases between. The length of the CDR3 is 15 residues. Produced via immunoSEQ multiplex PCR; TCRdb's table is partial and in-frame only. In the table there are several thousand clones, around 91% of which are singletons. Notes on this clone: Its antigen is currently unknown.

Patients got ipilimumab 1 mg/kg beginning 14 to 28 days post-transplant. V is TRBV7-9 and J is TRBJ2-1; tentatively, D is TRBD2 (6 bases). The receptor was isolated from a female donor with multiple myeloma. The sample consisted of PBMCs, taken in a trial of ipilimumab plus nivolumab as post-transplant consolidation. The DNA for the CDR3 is TGTGCCAGCAGCTCGGCGGGAAGATTCAAGAATGAGCAGTTCTTC. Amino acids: CASSSAGRFKNEQFF.